Presented here are 5 T cell receptor beta chains from one specimen sequenced in a study of blood T cells in healthy people across ages. A J-beta primer mix and a sample-barcoded 5' primer were used in a second PCR of roughly 7 to 12 cycles. TCRdb redid the calling of the 5' RACE reads with MiXCR, one entry per CDR3 protein. This sample carries 1.5 million to 2 million distinct CDR3 sequences, roughly 49% of them seen once, and the ten largest clones take about 2.1%. The sequenced material came from blood. These receptors were taken from a woman aged 40 to 50 in good health.

This clonotype was detected a few times. This chain joins TRBV15 and TRBJ2-1, with 11 bases identical to TRBD2. The CDR3 spans 15 residues. J gave up 9 bases and V 2 bases, and 6 bases lay outside the gene matches. Germline V CDR1 and CDR2: LNHNV, YYDKDF (reference sequence). CDR3 sequence (DNA): TGTGCCACCAGCAGAATAGCGGGGGGGCCAGGTGAGCAGTTCTTC. This encodes CATSRIAGGPGEQFF.

The chain joins TRBV10-3 to TRBJ1-1; 11 bases are a match to TRBD1. Germline V gene lookup returns CDR1 ENHRY and CDR2 SYGVKD. Trimming removed 2 bases from V and 6 bases from J; junction bases left unmatched: 2. The CDR3 loop spans 14 amino acids. CDR3 residues: CAISEGQGASEAFF. The CDR3 bases are TGTGCCATCAGTGAGGGACAGGGGGCTTCTGAAGCTTTCTTT.

The rearrangement uses TRBV12-3 or TRBV12-4 and TRBJ1-4, with 7 bases that match TRBD1. This CDR3 has 14 amino acids. V shed 4 bases and J 7 bases; nucleotides not matched to a gene: 6. The CDR3 loop is CASSYRGEGEKLFF. The CDR3 DNA reads TGTGCCAGCAGTTACAGGGGAGAGGGTGAAAAACTGTTTTTT.

The J gene is TRBJ2-7, the V gene TRBV11-2; 9 nucleotides line up with TRBD2. Germline V gives CDR1 SGHAT, CDR2 FQNNGV. With V trimmed by 8 bases and J by 1 base, 6 bases remained unmatched. The CDR3 has 14 amino acids. In DNA form, the CDR3 reads TGTGCCAGCGAGCGGGGGGTAAATTCCTACGAGCAGTACTTC. Protein: CASERGVNSYEQYF.

This clonotype has more than one count but fewer than ten. The junction and the germline gene differ at one end; a read error may be behind it. The V call is TRBV28, the J call TRBJ2-1; TRBD2 matches 11 bases. The CDR3 is made up of 13 amino acids. CDR1 MDHEN and CDR2 SYDVKM come from the germline V gene. The CDR3 spells CASRLGTSGEEFF. Here the CDR3 DNA reads TGTGCCAGCAGACTTGGGACTAGCGGTGAGGAGTTCTTC. The full variable domain, its missing parts supplied by reference TRBV28 and TRBJ2-1, is DVKVTQSSRYLVKRTGEKVFLECVQDMDHENMFWYRQDPGLGLRLIYFSYDVKMKEKGDIPEGYSVSREKKERFSLILESASTNQTSMYLCASRLGTSGEEFFGPGTRLTVL.